The 27 T cell receptor beta chains presented below share a single source sample, sequenced in a study of tumor and adjacent non-tumor tissue in lung cancer. RNA was extracted from bulk tissue without any cell sorting. The normal lung tissue was taken more than 3 cm from the tumor edge. A modified ARM-PCR protocol with three rounds of nested PCR amplified TCRbeta. TCRdb re-called the multiplex PCR reads with MiXCR, one entry per CDR3 protein. The data contain 45,000 or so distinct CDR3 sequences, 60% to 70% of them singletons. The specimen was distant non-tumor lung tissue. These TCRs come from a woman in her thirties or forties with non-small cell lung cancer.

Turning to this clonotype: Given a much more abundant clone one base away, this may be a read error. The chain uses TRBV29-1 and TRBJ2-1, with D perhaps matching TRBD2 (7 bases). This CDR3 contains 17 residues. CDR1 SQVTM and CDR2 ANQGSEA come from the germline V gene. CDR3 sequence (DNA): TGCAGCGTTGAAGGATGGGGGGGGACATCTTCCTACAATGGGCAGTTCTTC. This sequence encodes CSVEGWGGTSSYNGQFF.

This clonotype was recorded at least ten times. This rearrangement joins TRBV28 to TRBJ1-6, with D hard to call. Germline-derived CDR1 and CDR2 are MDHEN and SYDVKM. The CDR3 is made up of 11 amino acids. The V gene lost 5 bases and the J gene lost 7 bases, with 3 bases spanning the gap. DNA of the CDR3: TGTGCCAGCAGTGAAAATTCACCCCTCCACTTT. Translating gives CASSENSPLHF.

This clonotype was seen at least ten times. This chain uses TRBV12-3 or TRBV12-4 with TRBJ1-2, with a weak D call TRBD1 (6 bases). V dropped 3 bases and J dropped 6 bases, with 17 bases sitting between them. This CDR3 has 15 residues. The CDR3 reads CASSFPGAGDNGYTF. As DNA, the CDR3 is TGTGCCAGCAGTTTCCCTGGGGCAGGGGATAATGGCTACACCTTC.

As to this clonotype: At one boundary the junction diverges from the germline segment, which might be a read error. The V call is TRBV2, the J call TRBJ2-1; D unclear. This CDR3 is built from 13 residues. The V gene's germline CDR1 is SNHLY and CDR2 FYNNEI. The CDR3 bases are TGTGCCTGCAGTCACTACTCCTACAATGAGCAGTTCTTC. This gives the protein CACSHYSYNEQFF.

This clonotype has a single count. The junction departs from germline at one end; a sequencing error may be responsible. The rearrangement joins TRBV7-9 to TRBJ2-7; possibly TRBD1 or TRBD2 for D (5 bases each). Germline CDR1 SEHNR, CDR2 FQNEAQ (reference sequence). The CDR3 has 13 amino acids. The CDR3 sequence is CSSSRGYSYEQYF. CDR3 nucleotides: TGTTCCAGCAGTCGGGGCTACTCCTACGAGCAGTACTTC.

A note on this clonotype: This may be a read error: a much more frequent sequence differs by one nucleotide. The rearrangement uses TRBV6-4 and TRBJ1-1; 11 nucleotides match TRBD1. CDR1 MRHNA and CDR2 SNTAGT come from the germline V gene. The CDR3 loop spans 17 amino acids. Trimming at V came to 4 bases and at J to 13 bases, leaving 20 bases not matched to a gene. Here the CDR3 reads CASSALLEDRGPRRVFF. The CDR3 region has the DNA TGTGCCAGCAGTGCTCTTCTCGAGGACAGGGGGCCTCGGAGGGTTTTCTTT.

This clonotype has ten or more counts. The chain recombines TRBV12-3 or TRBV12-4 with TRBJ1-1; TRBD1 is a possible D gene (5 bases). The CDR3 has 13 residues. The germline V and J ends were trimmed by 2 bases and 8 bases, with 12 bases remaining between them. The DNA of the CDR3 is TGTGCCAGCAGTTTAAAAGTAGGGGTGGAAGCTTTCTTT. Translated: CASSLKVGVEAFF.

This chain joins TRBV6-6 and TRBJ1-3; 7 nucleotides align to TRBD1. Germline CDR1 MNHNY, CDR2 SVGAGI (reference sequence). The CDR3 extends over 16 amino acids. V dropped 4 bases and J dropped 0; count of bases not matched to a gene: 6. The CDR3 protein is CASSSRQGRSGNTIYF. CDR3 DNA: TGTGCCAGCAGTTCCCGACAGGGTCGCTCTGGAAACACCATATATTTT.

This clonotype was observed at least ten times. The rearrangement uses TRBV30 and TRBJ2-7; D not resolved. V was clipped by 0 bases and J by 3 bases, with 9 bases between them. The CDR3 totals 13 residues. Looked up from germline, CDR1 is GTSNPN and CDR2 is SVGIG (reference sequence). CDR3 protein: CAWSVSSIYEQYF. The CDR3 DNA reads TGTGCCTGGAGTGTCTCCAGCATCTACGAGCAGTACTTC.

This clonotype was counted only a few times. A much larger clone lies a single base off, so this may be a read error. The rearrangement joins TRBV5-1 to TRBJ2-2, with 10 bases aligning to TRBD2. J lost 1 base, V lost 7 bases, and 10 bases had no gene match. CDR3 size: 17 residues. CDR1 and CDR2 from the germline V gene are SGHRS and YFSETQ. The CDR3 loop reads CASGWTSGSRNTGELFF. CDR3 nucleotide sequence: TGCGCCAGCGGGTGGACTAGCGGCTCACGGAACACCGGGGAGCTGTTTTTT. The full variable domain, with the rest looked up from reference TRBV5-1 and TRBJ2-2, is KAGVTQTPRYLIKTRGQQVTLSCSPISGHRSVSWYQQTPGQGLQFLFEYFSETQRNKGNFPGRFSGRQFSNSRSEMNVSTLELGDSALYLCASGWTSGSRNTGELFFGEGSRLTVL.

V usage is TRBV11-3 and J usage is TRBJ2-3; 10 bases are a match to TRBD1. The CDR3 extends over 14 amino acids. Germline V gene sequence: CDR1 SGHNT, CDR2 YENEEA. The CDR3 loop is CVSSPGQGSDTQYF. DNA for the CDR3: TGTGTCAGTAGCCCGGGACAGGGGTCGGATACGCAGTATTTT. Supplemented by reference TRBV11-3 and TRBJ2-3, the full variable domain reads EAGVVQSPRYKIIEKKQPVAFWCNPISGHNTLYWYLQNLGQGPELLIRYENEEAVDDSQLPKDRFSAERLKGVDSTLKIQPAELGDSAVYLCVSSPGQGSDTQYFGPGTRLTVL.

This clonotype has just a few counts. CDR3 loop: CASSQGQGRTEAFF. The CDR3 coding sequence is TGTGCCAGCAGCCAAGGACAGGGGCGGACTGAAGCTTTCTTT. The chain is built from TRBV11-2 and TRBJ1-1; 9 positions match TRBD1. This CDR3 is 14 amino acids long. V lost 5 bases to trimming and J lost 5 bases; unmatched junction nucleotides: 6. Germline V gives CDR1 SGHAT, CDR2 FQNNGV. Combining the CDR3 with reference TRBV11-2 and TRBJ1-1 gives the whole variable domain EAGVAQSPRYKIIEKRQSVAFWCNPISGHATLYWYQQILGQGPKLLIQFQNNGVVDDSQLPKDRFSAERLKGVDSTLKIQPAKLEDSAVYLCASSQGQGRTEAFFGQGTRLTVV.

Worth noting for this clonotype: The CDR3 ends on some other residue instead of the conserved phenylalanine or tryptophan, so this is likely a read error. Because the CDR3's place on the DNA is in doubt, the DNA is left out and the CDR3 is given as listed by TCRdb. The V gene is TRBV29-1, the J gene TRBJ2-2. Germline CDR1 and CDR2: SQVTM and ANQGSEA. The CDR3 sequence runs 16 residues, both termini included. CDR3 residues: CSVEDGLLANTGELFC.

This clonotype occurred many times. This sequence joins TRBV29-1 and TRBJ2-5; 9 nucleotides match TRBD1. The CDR3 totals 15 residues. V shed 7 bases, J shed 2 bases, and the junction held 11 bases outside the gene matches. From germline, CDR1 is SQVTM and CDR2 ANQGSEA. CDR3 sequence: CSARDREKGQETQYF. CDR3 coding DNA: TGCAGCGCCCGGGACAGGGAAAAGGGGCAAGAGACCCAGTACTTC.

This clonotype has a handful of counts. An end of the junction differs from the germline gene, which may be a read error. CDR3 sequence: CSGTLGRHTGDLFF. The CDR3 DNA is TGCAGCGGGACACTCGGGAGGCACACCGGGGACCTGTTTTTT. The chain joins TRBV29-1 to TRBJ2-2; 7 nucleotides align to TRBD2. The CDR3 covers 14 residues. The V gene's germline CDR1 is SQVTM and CDR2 ANQGSEA.

This clonotype was recorded once. This rearrangement joins TRBV6-5 to TRBJ2-2; D perhaps matches TRBD1 (6 bases). This CDR3 has 15 residues. From germline, CDR1 is MNHEY and CDR2 SVGAGI. V lost 0 bases, J lost 2 bases, and 7 bases lay in between. CDR3 protein: CASSYSTGNTGELFF. The CDR3 DNA is TGTGCCAGCAGTTACTCGACAGGAAACACCGGGGAGCTGTTTTTT.

In the case of this clonotype: A much larger clonotype is one base distant, so this may be a read error. The final CDR3 position lacks the conserved phenylalanine or tryptophan, pointing to a likely read error. The genes are TRBV5-1 and TRBJ1-2; TRBD1 might be the D (5 bases). From germline, CDR1 is SGHRS and CDR2 YFSETQ. Trimming removed 4 bases at V and 5 bases at J, with 9 bases between. The CDR3 totals 12 residues. CDR3 nucleotide sequence: TGCGCCAGCAGCATGACAGATTATGGCTACACCTTA. Its translation: CASSMTDYGYTL.

The rearrangement links TRBV6-2 or TRBV6-3 to TRBJ2-7, with D possibly being TRBD1 (5 bases). Trimming took off 0 bases at V and 12 bases at J, with 24 bases between the two ends. The CDR3 runs to 16 residues. Germline loops: CDR1 MNHEY, CDR2 SVGEGT. CDR3 nucleotides: TGTGCCAGCAGTTACTCGTCAGGGTTTATGAGTGGCCAACGGTACTTC. This encodes CASSYSSGFMSGQRYF.

The V call is TRBV20-1, the J call TRBJ2-7, with TRBD2 matching over 10 bases. Per germline, CDR1 DFQATT and CDR2 SNEGSKA (reference sequence). This CDR3 has 16 amino acids. The V and J ends lost 3 bases and 0 bases, in that order; junction bases with no gene match: 8. In nucleotides, the CDR3 is TGCAGTGCTAGCCTGGGACTAGCGTTAAGCTCCTACGAGCAGTACTTC. Its translation is CSASLGLALSSYEQYF.

As regards this clonotype: The junction departs from the called germline gene at one end, perhaps through a read error. V and J are TRBV20-1 and TRBJ2-7, with TRBD2 as a possible D gene (5 bases). Germline CDR1 and CDR2: DFQATT and SNEGSKA (reference sequence). The CDR3 is 13 residues long. CDR3 protein: CSAIPGGSYEQHF. CDR3 coding DNA: TGTAGTGCTATCCCTGGAGGCTCCTACGAGCAGCACTTC.

This clonotype occurred many times. This chain links TRBV20-1 with TRBJ2-3; the match to TRBD1 covers 9 bases. Trimming removed 5 bases from V and 3 bases from J; junction bases left unmatched: 6. Germline assignment: CDR1 DFQATT and CDR2 SNEGSKA (reference sequence). The CDR3 has 14 residues. The CDR3 here is CSAEDRGGTDTQYF. CDR3 bases: TGCAGTGCTGAGGACAGGGGTGGTACAGATACGCAGTATTTT.

As regards this clonotype: This could be a read error, since a much larger clone is one nucleotide away. The rearrangement links TRBV5-8 to TRBJ2-1; D is unresolved. Germline V gene data show CDR1 as SGHTS and CDR2 as YDEGEE. This CDR3 has 15 amino acids. In DNA form, the CDR3 reads TGTGCCAGCTGCTTGGACCTGTTGGCAGGAAATGAGCAGTTCTTC. This gives the protein CASCLDLLAGNEQFF.

This clonotype has more than one count but fewer than ten. This may be a read error, as it is one base from a much larger clone. In DNA, the CDR3 is TGTGCCGTCACCAAAACATCTAGCACAGATACGCAGTATTTT. Its protein is CAVTKTSSTDTQYF. The V call is TRBV10-3, the J call TRBJ2-3; D is uncertain. V shed 11 bases and J shed 0 bases, with 15 bases lying between them. The CDR3 totals 14 residues. From germline, CDR1 is ENHRY and CDR2 SYGVKD.

In the case of this clonotype: As the CDR3 is not closed by the conserved phenylalanine or tryptophan, this likely results from a read error. Because the CDR3's place on the DNA is in doubt, the DNA is left out and the CDR3 is given as listed by TCRdb. The chain recombines TRBV11-3 with TRBJ2-1; TRBD2, the table's D call, was not compared with the DNA. The germline gives CDR1 SGHNT, CDR2 YENEEA. Inclusive of both ends, the CDR3 amounts to 16 amino acids. The CDR3 loop reads CASSDTGLAANNEQLY.

This clonotype came up a few times. This clone may be a read error of a much larger clone one base away. The V call is TRBV5-4, the J call TRBJ2-2; D is undetermined. The CDR3 is 14 residues long. V shed 3 bases and J shed 6 bases, with 12 bases lying between them. CDR1 and CDR2 from the germline V gene are SGHNT and YYREEE (reference sequence). CDR3: CASSSHLNAGELFF. CDR3 coding DNA: TGTGCCAGCAGCTCCCACCTAAACGCCGGGGAGCTGTTTTTT.

As for this clonotype: An end of the junction does not agree with germline; a read error may underlie this. V gene TRBV29-1 combines with J gene TRBJ2-6; D unresolved. The germline CDR1 and CDR2 sequences are SQVTM and ANQGSEA. The CDR3 extends over 14 amino acids. CDR3 DNA: TGCAGCGTTGGAGAGCTCGGTGGGACCAACGTCCTGACTTTC. This codes for CSVGELGGTNVLTF.

This clonotype has a single count. A much larger clone lies one base from this, so it may be a read error. CDR3 sequence (DNA): TGCAGTGCCACACCGGGACAGCGCAACACAGATACGCAGTATTTT. Translating it yields CSATPGQRNTDTQYF. J is TRBJ2-3 and V is TRBV20-1; 7 nucleotides match TRBD1. This CDR3 contains 15 residues. CDR1 is DFQATT and CDR2 is SNEGSKA in the germline V gene (reference sequence). V shed 6 bases and J 2 bases; nucleotides not matched to a gene: 11.